This T cell receptor (beta chain) was recovered during a study of cytomegalovirus exposure and HLA in healthy donors. It was with 60 Vbeta and 13 Jbeta primers that the PCR ran. Clones were sequenced by immunoSEQ multiplex PCR, and TCRdb holds only the in-frame ones, with some missing. The sample has approximately 61,000 clones; roughly 74% are singletons. V shed 0 bases and J shed 0 bases, with 8 bases lying between them. Germline loops: CDR1 SGHAT, CDR2 FQNNGV. The CDR3 runs to 15 residues. The sample taken for sequencing was PBMCs. This rearrangement joins TRBV11-2 to TRBJ1-1; D remains ambiguous. The receptor comes from a young man in good health and CMV-seropositive. CDR3 loop: CASSLEAGLNTEAFF. The CDR3 nucleotides read TGTGCCAGCAGCTTAGAGGCAGGCTTGAACACTGAAGCTTTCTTT. The variable domain in full, completed from reference TRBV11-2 and TRBJ1-1, reads EAGVAQSPRYKIIEKRQSVAFWCNPISGHATLYWYQQILGQGPKLLIQFQNNGVVDDSQLPKDRFSAERLKGVDSTLKIQPAKLEDSAVYLCASSLEAGLNTEAFFGQGTRLTVV.